These 3 T cell receptor beta chains were all obtained from the same sample, sequenced in a study of OX40 agonist ivuxolimab in advanced cancers. Assay used: immunoSEQ multiplex PCR; TCRdb lists only in-frame clones, some missing. Of approximately 50,000 clones in the sample, 80% are singletons; the top ten hold 3.9%. The sequenced sample was CD4+ or CD8+ T cells sorted from blood, obtained in a trial of the OX40 agonist ivuxolimab. The receptors were gathered from an adult with an advanced solid tumor such as melanoma, head and neck, liver or kidney cancer.

The chain has TRBV15 and TRBJ2-3, with TRBD2 matching over 7 bases. Germline V lookup: CDR1 LNHNV, CDR2 YYDKDF (reference sequence). The V gene end was trimmed by 1 base and the J gene end by 7 bases; junction bases not matched to a gene: 8. This CDR3 comprises 15 residues. CDR3 bases: TGTGCCACCAGCAGAGGTGGCGGGGGTCTTAATACGCAGTATTTT. Translated: CATSRGGGGLNTQYF.

The chain joins TRBV25-1 to TRBJ2-7, with 9 bases lining up with TRBD1. There are 15 residues in the CDR3. Germline values: CDR1 MGHDK, CDR2 SYGVNS. The V gene end was trimmed by 4 bases and the J gene end by 5 bases; junction bases not matched to a gene: 9. DNA for the CDR3: TGTGCCAGCAGTGGTATAGGGACAGGGTTTCACGAGCAGTACTTC. Its protein is CASSGIGTGFHEQYF.

This sequence joins TRBV6-6 and TRBJ1-1, with D unclear. This CDR3 region has 14 residues. V was cut by 6 bases and J by 1 base, with 12 bases left in between. Germline V gene lookup returns CDR1 MNHNY and CDR2 SVGAGI (reference sequence). The CDR3 DNA reads as TGTGCCAGCAGACGGGCAGCCGCGAACACTGAAGCTTTCTTT. Its translation: CASRRAAANTEAFF.